This TCR beta chain derives from a study of OX40 agonist ivuxolimab in advanced cancers. The data were produced by immunoSEQ multiplex PCR, yet TCRdb's version contains in-frame clones alone and is incomplete. The sample includes about 25,000 clones, around four fifths of them seen just once. This CDR3 spans 13 amino acids. The V end lost 6 bases, the J end lost 6 bases, and 14 bases lay between the germline ends. Germline lookup yields CDR1 MNHEY and CDR2 SVGAGI. The chain links TRBV6-5 to TRBJ1-2, with D maybe TRBD1 (6 bases). The specimen was CD4+ or CD8+ T cells sorted from blood, collected in a trial of the OX40 agonist ivuxolimab. The sequence came from an adult with an advanced solid tumor such as melanoma, head and neck, liver or kidney cancer. CDR3 protein: CASSPGTWDGYTF. CDR3 nucleotides: TGTGCCAGCAGCCCCGGGACATGGGATGGCTACACCTTC.